The 8 T cell receptor beta chains reported below all come from one sample, sequenced in a study of blood T cell repertoires in COVID-19. The data were produced by immunoSEQ multiplex PCR, yet TCRdb's version contains in-frame clones alone and is incomplete. This sample has a few hundred thousand clones; around 89% occur once, and the top ten carry less than 1.5%. Sample: PBMCs or T cells enriched from blood (not recorded which). These receptor sequences come from a man aged 25 to 45 who had recovered from COVID-19.

This clone was observed a few times. The V gene is TRBV12-5, the J gene TRBJ2-5; weak D call: TRBD1 (5 bases). Trimming removed 7 bases from V and 4 bases from J, with 10 bases in between. The CDR3 spans 12 residues. Germline CDR1 reads LGHNT; CDR2 reads FRNRAP. The CDR3 DNA is TGTGCTAGTGAAGGGGTCGGAGAGACCCAGTACTTC. Protein: CASEGVGETQYF.

The V call is TRBV10-2, the J call TRBJ2-3, with 9 bases aligning to TRBD2. This CDR3 has 18 amino acids. Germline V gives CDR1 WSHSY, CDR2 SAAADI. The J segment lost 4 bases and the V segment lost 5 bases, leaving 16 bases of the junction unmatched. CDR3 bases: TGCGCCAGCAGTAGGGTTGTTAGGGTAGCGGGAGTTTCAGATACGCAGTATTTT. As protein: CASSRVVRVAGVSDTQYF.

J is TRBJ2-1 and V is TRBV27; possible D gene TRBD1, 6 bases. Trimming took off 3 bases at V and 5 bases at J, with 14 bases between the two ends. This CDR3 is 15 amino acids long. CDR1 MNHEY and CDR2 SMNVEV come from the germline V gene (reference sequence). CDR3 DNA sequence: TGTGCCAGCAGTTTGGGGCGGACAGCCCACAATGAGCAGTTCTTC. It is translated as CASSLGRTAHNEQFF.

CDR3 in DNA: TGTGCCAGCAGCTTAGGCCGGACAGGTCAAGCCAAAAACATTCAGTACTTC. Protein: CASSLGRTGQAKNIQYF. V usage is TRBV11-2 and J usage is TRBJ2-4; TRBD1 matches 7 bases. The CDR3 length is 17 residues. V trimming: 1 base; J trimming: 0 bases; junction bases outside the gene matches: 6. Germline loops: CDR1 SGHAT, CDR2 FQNNGV. The full variable domain, in which reference TRBV11-2 and TRBJ2-4 provide the parts outside the CDR3, is EAGVAQSPRYKIIEKRQSVAFWCNPISGHATLYWYQQILGQGPKLLIQFQNNGVVDDSQLPKDRFSAERLKGVDSTLKIQPAKLEDSAVYLCASSLGRTGQAKNIQYFGAGTRLSVL.

V and J are TRBV19 and TRBJ1-2, with D maybe TRBD1 (6 bases). Germline V CDR1 and CDR2: LNHDA, SQIVND (reference sequence). This CDR3 is built from 18 residues. The V and J ends lost 1 base and 0 bases respectively, with 18 bases between them. The CDR3 reads CASSIAPGARGANYGYTF. In DNA, the CDR3 is TGTGCCAGTAGTATAGCCCCCGGGGCCAGGGGAGCTAACTATGGCTACACCTTC. The entire variable domain, with the rest obtained from reference TRBV19 and TRBJ1-2, is as follows: DGGITQSPKYLFRKEGQNVTLSCEQNLNHDAMYWYRQDPGQGLRLIYYSQIVNDFQKGDIAEGYSVSREKKESFPLTVTSAQKNPTAFYLCASSIAPGARGANYGYTFGSGTRLTVV.

This chain links TRBV19 with TRBJ2-7; maybe TRBD2 (5 bases). The V and J ends lost 5 bases and 0 bases respectively, with 11 bases between them. CDR1 and CDR2 from the germline V gene are LNHDA and SQIVND (reference sequence). The CDR3 is 14 residues long. CDR3 sequence: CASSSQRNSYEQYF. The CDR3 DNA follows: TGTGCCAGTAGTTCTCAGCGGAACTCCTACGAGCAGTACTTC.

V usage is TRBV12-2 and J usage is TRBJ1-5; TRBD1, as called in the table, went unchecked against the DNA. TRBV12-2 is reported as a pseudogene. This CDR3 has 15 amino acids. CDR3 region: CASRSKTGLNQPQHF. The CDR3 DNA reads as TGTGCAAGTCGCTCCAAAACAGGGCTGAATCAGCCCCAGCATTTT.

The chain joins TRBV11-2 to TRBJ2-1; D not certain. Germline-derived CDR1 and CDR2 are SGHAT and FQNNGV. Trimming left V 3 bases short and J 0 bases short, with 9 bases between. CDR3 length: 15 residues. The CDR3 here is CASSFILNSYNEQFF. The CDR3 nucleotides read TGTGCCAGCAGCTTTATATTAAACTCCTACAATGAGCAGTTCTTC.